The 26 T cell receptor beta chains below come from one sample, sequenced in a study of CD8 T cells in Susac syndrome. RNA totalling 0.5 to 1 ug underwent reverse transcription with random hexamers. TCRdb reprocessed the immunoSEQ multiplex PCR reads with MiXCR, giving one entry per CDR3 protein. The table lists tens of thousands of distinct CDR3 sequences, approximately 96% of them singletons. Sequencing input: CD8+ T cells from PBMCs. The receptors shown here come from a human donor with Susac syndrome.

The chain combines TRBV29-1 with TRBJ1-1; D might be TRBD1 (5 bases). Germline assignment: CDR1 SQVTM and CDR2 ANQGSEA. CDR3 length: 12 residues. Trimming stripped 6 bases from V and 0 bases from J, with 8 bases between. The CDR3 loop is CSVSTVNTEAFF. CDR3 DNA sequence: TGCAGCGTATCGACAGTGAACACTGAAGCTTTCTTT.

In its sample, this clonotype was seen once. The J gene is TRBJ2-3, the V gene TRBV6-5, with D hard to call. The germline V gene encodes CDR1 MNHEY and CDR2 SVGAGI. The ends were cut back, 4 bases at V and 5 bases at J, with 10 bases in the middle. The CDR3 contains 13 residues. The CDR3 is CASSSVAGDTQYF. The CDR3 DNA follows: TGTGCCAGCAGTTCGGTGGCCGGAGATACGCAGTATTTT.

The chain carries TRBV15 and TRBJ1-4; D is unclear. The CDR3 runs 13 residues. Germline V CDR1 and CDR2: LNHNV, YYDKDF (reference sequence). The V and J ends lost 2 bases and 4 bases respectively, with 5 bases between them. In DNA, the CDR3 is TGTGCCACCAGCAGAAGGGTTAATGAAAAACTGTTTTTT. Amino acid sequence: CATSRRVNEKLFF.

V usage is TRBV5-6 and J usage is TRBJ1-1; TRBD1 is a possible D gene (6 bases). This CDR3 is 15 amino acids long. Germline values: CDR1 SGHDT, CDR2 YYEEEE. The V and J ends lost 1 base and 3 bases respectively, with 13 bases between them. CDR3 coding DNA: TGTGCCAGCAGCTTGTGGGTGAGGGGGGACACTGAAGCTTTCTTT. This gives the protein CASSLWVRGDTEAFF.

The chain has TRBV5-4 and TRBJ2-1; 10 nucleotides agree with TRBD1. This CDR3 comprises 15 residues. The germline gives CDR1 SGHNT, CDR2 YYREEE (reference sequence). The V and J ends lost 4 bases and 7 bases, in that order; junction bases with no gene match: 8. In DNA form, the CDR3 reads TGTGCCAGCAGCCCGGGACAGGGGAATTGGAATGAGCAGTTCTTC. Encoded protein: CASSPGQGNWNEQFF.

This chain uses TRBV7-9 with TRBJ2-1, with unresolved D. In germline, CDR1 is SEHNR, CDR2 FQNEAQ (reference sequence). Trimming removed 1 base from V and 2 bases from J, with 6 bases in between. This CDR3 has 14 amino acids. The CDR3 is CASSLVTAYNEQFF. The CDR3 DNA sequence: TGTGCCAGCAGCTTAGTGACTGCCTACAATGAGCAGTTCTTC.

The chain uses TRBV28 and TRBJ2-1; no firm D call. CDR1 MDHEN and CDR2 SYDVKM come from the germline V gene. Between the trimmed V and J ends, which lost 5 bases and 8 bases, there was a span of 7 bases. The CDR3 runs 11 residues. The DNA for the CDR3 is TGTGCCAGCAGTATAGACGATGAGCAGTTCTTC. Its translation is CASSIDDEQFF.

This chain connects TRBV20-1 to TRBJ2-2; the match to TRBD1 covers 7 bases. Trimming removed 4 bases from V and 7 bases from J; junction bases left unmatched: 6. CDR3 length equals 13 residues. Germline-derived CDR1 and CDR2 are DFQATT and SNEGSKA (reference sequence). The DNA for the CDR3 is TGCAGTGCTATAGACAGGGCGGACGGGGAGCTGTTTTTT. This encodes CSAIDRADGELFF.

This rearrangement joins TRBV27 to TRBJ1-1; a weak D match, TRBD1 (5 bases). The CDR3 has 13 residues. The germline gives CDR1 MNHEY, CDR2 SMNVEV (reference sequence). V lost 5 bases to trimming and J lost 6 bases, with 13 bases between them. CDR3 loop: CASSGQGKAEAFF. The CDR3 region has the DNA TGTGCCAGCAGTGGGCAGGGAAAGGCTGAAGCTTTCTTT.

This clonotype was seen a single time. CDR3 nucleotides: TGCGCCAGCAGCCAACGGAACACCGGGGAGCTGTTTTTT. Protein sequence: CASSQRNTGELFF. The gene calls are TRBV4-1 and TRBJ2-2; D call uncertain. This CDR3 has 13 amino acids. Germline lookup yields CDR1 MGHRA and CDR2 YSYEKL. The V end was cut by 2 bases, the J end by 1 base, with 2 bases between.

This clonotype was seen just once. This sequence joins TRBV29-1 and TRBJ2-1, with 10 bases that match TRBD2. V gave up 1 base and J gave up 4 bases; unmatched junction bases: 7. The CDR3 is made up of 16 amino acids. The germline gives CDR1 SQVTM, CDR2 ANQGSEA. CDR3 in amino acids: CSVEGGLAERYNEQFF. In DNA form, the CDR3 reads TGCAGCGTTGAAGGCGGACTAGCGGAGCGTTACAATGAGCAGTTCTTC.

The V call is TRBV19, the J call TRBJ1-1; D is unclear. The germline gives CDR1 LNHDA, CDR2 SQIVND (reference sequence). With 5 bases removed from V and 4 bases from J, the gap between germline ends came to 11 bases. The CDR3 runs to 13 residues. CDR3 amino acids: CASSEGIATEAFF. The CDR3 nucleotides read TGTGCCAGTAGTGAGGGCATAGCCACTGAAGCTTTCTTT.

The V and J genes are TRBV24-1 and TRBJ2-5, with unresolved D. This CDR3 is 14 amino acids long. Trimming shortened V by 3 bases and J by 4 bases, and 11 bases separated the two germline ends. Germline V gene lookup returns CDR1 KGHDR and CDR2 SFDVKD. CDR3 DNA: TGTGCCACCAGTGATGGCCGGCCGATAGAGACCCAGTACTTC. This codes for CATSDGRPIETQYF.

As DNA, the CDR3 is TGTGCCAGCAGCCAGGGGGGGTACGAGCAGTACGTC. Translating it yields CASSQGGYEQYV. The V gene is TRBV7-9, the J gene TRBJ2-7; D may correspond to TRBD1 or TRBD2 (7 bases each). The germline V gene encodes CDR1 SEHNR and CDR2 FQNEAQ (reference sequence). The CDR3 loop spans 12 amino acids. V lost 5 bases, J lost 4 bases, and 9 bases lay in between.

The gene calls are TRBV4-1 and TRBJ2-2; perhaps D is TRBD1 or TRBD2 (5 bases each). Trimming took 6 bases from V and 6 from J, leaving 14 bases between them. CDR3 size: 14 residues. Germline values: CDR1 MGHRA, CDR2 YSYEKL. The CDR3 sequence is CASRPPGPAGELFF. The CDR3 nucleotides are TGCGCCAGCAGACCACCGGGACCGGCCGGGGAGCTGTTTTTT.

V gene TRBV28 combines with J gene TRBJ2-5; D is possibly TRBD2 (5 bases). Trimming shortened V by 6 bases and J by 5 bases, and 22 bases separated the two germline ends. CDR1 and CDR2 from the germline V gene are MDHEN and SYDVKM. The CDR3 spans 16 residues. This CDR3 is CASRGDGGGAGETQYF. CDR3 nucleotide sequence: TGTGCCAGCAGGGGTGATGGAGGTGGCGCCGGGGAGACCCAGTACTTC.

In its sample, this clonotype was seen a few times. This rearrangement joins TRBV7-2 to TRBJ1-5; 12 nucleotides line up with TRBD1. Germline loops: CDR1 SGHTA, CDR2 FQGNSA. The trim removed 5 bases at V and 6 bases at J, leaving 8 bases unmatched. The CDR3 totals 16 residues. The CDR3 loop reads CASSTVGGQGAQPQHF. The CDR3 DNA follows: TGTGCCAGCAGCACCGTTGGGGGACAGGGGGCTCAGCCCCAGCATTTT.

The chain joins TRBV6-5 to TRBJ2-7, with 9 nucleotides matching TRBD1. There are 14 residues in the CDR3. Per germline, CDR1 MNHEY and CDR2 SVGAGI. The ends lost 6 bases at V and 4 bases at J; junction bases unmatched: 7. This CDR3 is CASSPGQGFYEQYV. In DNA, the CDR3 is TGTGCCAGCAGCCCGGGACAGGGTTTTTACGAGCAGTACGTC.

V is TRBV7-2 and J is TRBJ2-3; D ambiguous. Trimming cost V 0 bases and J 5 bases, with 21 bases left between them. The CDR3 runs to 18 residues. From germline, CDR1 is SGHTA and CDR2 FQGNSA. The CDR3 loop reads CASSLARVPLRQLDTQYF. The DNA of the CDR3 is TGTGCCAGCAGCTTAGCCCGGGTCCCCCTCCGCCAGCTAGATACGCAGTATTTT.

The chain links TRBV12-3 or TRBV12-4 to TRBJ2-7, with a weak D call TRBD1 (6 bases). CDR3 size: 18 residues. V lost 5 bases, J lost 1 base, and 24 bases lay in between. The DNA of the CDR3 is TGTGCCAGCAGTCGCTCGACCCTGGACAGTCTAACTTCCTACGAGCAGTACTTC. This gives the protein CASSRSTLDSLTSYEQYF.

This rearrangement joins TRBV20-1 to TRBJ2-5; no clear D gene. Germline-derived CDR1 and CDR2 are DFQATT and SNEGSKA (reference sequence). V shed 6 bases and J shed 5 bases, with 13 bases lying between them. The CDR3 runs to 12 residues. CDR3 in amino acids: CSAAEAGETQYF. In DNA form, the CDR3 reads TGCAGTGCCGCCGAAGCTGGGGAGACCCAGTACTTC.

V and J are TRBV4-3 and TRBJ2-7; maybe TRBD1 (5 bases). CDR1 and CDR2 from the germline V gene are LGHNA and YSLEER. The CDR3 is made up of 15 amino acids. V shed 4 bases and J shed 0 bases, with 13 bases lying between them. The CDR3 DNA reads as TGCGCCAGCAGCCCGCGAAGGGGCCGCTCCTACGAGCAGTACTTC. It is translated as CASSPRRGRSYEQYF.

The chain employs TRBV6-2 or TRBV6-3 and TRBJ2-1, with D perhaps TRBD1 or TRBD2 (5 bases each). This CDR3 spans 13 amino acids. Trimming cost V 5 bases and J 5 bases, with 10 bases left between them. Germline V gene lookup returns CDR1 MNHEY and CDR2 SVGEGT. CDR3 sequence: CASSKGENNEQFF. CDR3 DNA sequence: TGTGCCAGCAGTAAAGGGGAGAACAATGAGCAGTTCTTC.

The chain is built from TRBV29-1 and TRBJ2-7; D is possibly TRBD2 (6 bases). This CDR3 has 13 residues. V was clipped by 1 base and J by 6 bases, with 13 bases between them. Germline lookup yields CDR1 SQVTM and CDR2 ANQGSEA. CDR3 sequence (DNA): TGCAGCGTTGAAGGTCTGGGAGGATTCGAGCAGTACTTC. Residues: CSVEGLGGFEQYF.

The V gene is TRBV5-6, the J gene TRBJ1-2, with TRBD1 identical over 9 bases. V dropped 1 base and J dropped 8; count of bases not matched to a gene: 9. The CDR3 contains 15 residues. Looked up from germline, CDR1 is SGHDT and CDR2 is YYEEEE. CDR3 nucleotides: TGTGCCAGCAGCTTGCGGGACAGGGTCCATGGGGGCTACACCTTC. It specifies CASSLRDRVHGGYTF.

This sequence joins TRBV2 and TRBJ2-1; TRBD2 matches at 10 bases. Looked up from germline, CDR1 is SNHLY and CDR2 is FYNNEI. This CDR3 contains 15 residues. The V segment lost 4 bases and the J segment 7 bases; nucleotides outside the gene matches: 7. CDR3 nucleotide sequence: TGTGCCAGCAGTGGGCTAGCGGGAGATGGGAATGAGCAGTTCTTC. Translation gives CASSGLAGDGNEQFF.